A single T cell receptor beta chain is shown here with its context. The CDR3 is made up of 16 amino acids. With V trimmed by 5 bases and J by 4 bases, 11 bases remained unmatched. Germline V CDR1 and CDR2: MDHEN, SYDVKM. These data are taken from a study of control samples from healthy donors and cancer patients. Measured with immunoSEQ multiplex PCR; TCRdb has only the in-frame clones, and not every one. In the table there are approximately 60,000 clones, about 82% of which are singletons. Sequenced: blood. The rearrangement links TRBV28 to TRBJ2-7; 10 bases agree with TRBD1. The clonotype was recovered from a man between 35 and 55 years old in good health. DNA of the CDR3: TGTGCCAGCAGTCCGCTCGGGACAGGGGACCTTTACGAGCAGTACTTC. It codes for CASSPLGTGDLYEQYF.